Listed below are T cell receptor beta chains from one sample, sequenced in a study of blood T cell repertoires in COVID-19. The method was immunoSEQ multiplex PCR; TCRdb's version includes in-frame clones alone and lacks a portion of them. Altogether roughly 170,000 clones are present, about 84% being singletons, with the ten largest covering roughly 7%. Sequenced sample: peripheral blood. The receptor source for this set is a human donor in a cohort sampled during active COVID-19. CDR3s include the opening cysteine and the closing phenylalanine or tryptophan. The order of the fields is clone size, V gene, D gene, J gene, CDR3 protein, CDR3 DNA. A D gene is named only where the DNA matches it firmly. Clone size is not always given. Where it is, it says once, few, many or a class for expanded clones.

abundance: NA
v_gene: TRBV18
d_gene: TRBD1
j_gene: TRBJ2-7
CDR3aa: CASSPGDSNFEQYF
CDR3nt: TGTGCCAGCTCACCTGGGGACAGTAATTTCGAGCAGTACTTC

abundance: NA
v_gene: TRBV19
d_gene: TRBD1
j_gene: TRBJ1-5
CDR3aa: CASSIGGQGGQPQHF
CDR3nt: TGTGCCAGTAGTATAGGGGGACAGGGAGGTCAGCCCCAGCATTTT

abundance: NA
v_gene: TRBV29-1
d_gene: NA
j_gene: TRBJ1-1
CDR3aa: CSVVTESMNTEAFF
CDR3nt: TGCAGCGTTGTAACAGAGTCCATGAACACTGAAGCTTTCTTT

abundance: NA
v_gene: TRBV19
d_gene: TRBD1
j_gene: TRBJ1-2
CDR3aa: CASSDYRGSSNYGYTF
CDR3nt: TGTGCCAGTAGTGATTACAGGGGAAGCTCTAACTATGGCTACACCTTC

abundance: once
v_gene: TRBV5-1
d_gene: TRBD1
j_gene: TRBJ2-1
CDR3aa: CASSLGGQGNNEQFF
CDR3nt: TGCGCCAGCAGCTTGGGTGGACAGGGGAACAATGAGCAGTTCTTC

abundance: NA
v_gene: TRBV4-1
d_gene: NA
j_gene: TRBJ1-1
CDR3aa: CASSQVGGSEAFF
CDR3nt: TGCGCCAGCAGCCAAGTAGGCGGGTCTGAAGCTTTCTTT

abundance: NA
v_gene: TRBV27
d_gene: NA
j_gene: TRBJ1-2
CDR3aa: CASSPGLHRGYTF
CDR3nt: TGTGCCAGCAGTCCGGGACTCCACCGAGGCTACACCTTC

abundance: once
v_gene: TRBV12-3/TRBV12-4
d_gene: NA
j_gene: TRBJ1-2
CDR3aa: CASSQRKQGYTF
CDR3nt: TGTGCCAGCAGCCAGAGAAAACAGGGCTACACCTTC

abundance: NA
v_gene: TRBV7-2
d_gene: TRBD1
j_gene: TRBJ1-1
CDR3aa: CASSLTTGAGAEAFF
CDR3nt: TGTGCCAGCAGCTTGACGACAGGGGCGGGGGCTGAAGCTTTCTTT

abundance: NA
v_gene: TRBV2
d_gene: NA
j_gene: TRBJ1-4
CDR3aa: CASSELREKLFF
CDR3nt: TGTGCCAGCAGTGAGCTACGTGAAAAACTGTTTTTT

abundance: NA
v_gene: TRBV6-5
d_gene: NA
j_gene: TRBJ1-1
CDR3aa: CASSTGTEAFF
CDR3nt: TGTGCCAGCAGTACCGGGACAGAAGCTTTCTTT

abundance: NA
v_gene: TRBV5-1
d_gene: NA
j_gene: TRBJ2-3
CDR3aa: CASSLDSTSTDTQYF
CDR3nt: TGCGCCAGCAGCTTGGACTCAACTAGCACAGATACGCAGTATTTT

abundance: NA
v_gene: TRBV3-1/TRBV3-2
d_gene: NA
j_gene: TRBJ1-6
CDR3aa: CASSQGHFSPLHF
CDR3nt: TGTGCCAGCAGCCAAGGACATTTTTCACCCCTCCACTTT

abundance: NA
v_gene: TRBV30
d_gene: NA
j_gene: TRBJ1-5
CDR3aa: CAWSAGNQPQHF
CDR3nt: TGTGCCTGGAGTGCGGGCAATCAGCCCCAGCATTTT

abundance: few
v_gene: TRBV19
d_gene: TRBD1
j_gene: TRBJ1-2
CDR3aa: CASSGGQGVFTGYTF
CDR3nt: TGTGCCAGTAGTGGCGGACAGGGTGTTTTTACTGGCTACACCTTC

abundance: NA
v_gene: TRBV6-6
d_gene: TRBD2
j_gene: TRBJ2-5
CDR3aa: CASSGLAGTYQETQYF
CDR3nt: TGTGCCAGCAGTGGATTAGCGGGAACATACCAAGAGACCCAGTACTTC

abundance: NA
v_gene: TRBV6-6
d_gene: NA
j_gene: TRBJ2-7
CDR3aa: CASRSIWTSRVEQYF
CDR3nt: TGTGCCAGCAGGTCTATTTGGACATCCCGGGTAGAGCAGTACTTC

abundance: once
v_gene: TRBV27
d_gene: NA
j_gene: TRBJ1-2
CDR3aa: CASSQFPDTYGYTF
CDR3nt: TGTGCCAGCAGTCAGTTTCCTGATACCTATGGCTACACCTTC

abundance: NA
v_gene: TRBV29-1
d_gene: NA
j_gene: TRBJ1-2
CDR3aa: CSVTRDYGYTF
CDR3nt: TGCAGCGTTACACGGGACTATGGCTACACCTTC

abundance: once
v_gene: TRBV2
d_gene: NA
j_gene: TRBJ2-7
CDR3aa: CASTGSVYEQYF
CDR3nt: TGTGCCAGCACAGGTTCGGTCTACGAGCAGTACTTC

abundance: NA
v_gene: TRBV5-8
d_gene: NA
j_gene: TRBJ2-2
CDR3aa: CASSFRTPNTGELFF
CDR3nt: TGTGCCAGCAGCTTTAGGACTCCGAACACCGGGGAGCTGTTTTTT

abundance: NA
v_gene: TRBV6-1
d_gene: NA
j_gene: TRBJ1-2
CDR3aa: CASSEAGVGGYTF
CDR3nt: TGTGCCAGCAGTGAAGCCGGGGTAGGTGGCTACACCTTC

abundance: NA
v_gene: TRBV7-6
d_gene: NA
j_gene: TRBJ1-3
CDR3aa: CASSLAAFSGNTIYF
CDR3nt: TGTGCCAGCAGCTTAGCAGCGTTCTCTGGAAACACCATATATTTT

abundance: NA
v_gene: TRBV18
d_gene: NA
j_gene: TRBJ2-5
CDR3aa: CASSPPQETQYF
CDR3nt: TGTGCCAGCTCACCACCGCAGGAGACCCAGTACTTC

abundance: NA
v_gene: TRBV19
d_gene: TRBD1
j_gene: TRBJ1-5
CDR3aa: CASTDRVEQPQHF
CDR3nt: TGTGCCAGTACGGACAGGGTGGAACAGCCCCAGCATTTT

abundance: NA
v_gene: TRBV5-1
d_gene: TRBD1
j_gene: TRBJ1-1
CDR3aa: CASTRDRGPEEAFF
CDR3nt: TGCGCCAGCACCCGGGACAGGGGGCCGGAAGAAGCTTTCTTT

abundance: NA
v_gene: TRBV19
d_gene: TRBD2
j_gene: TRBJ2-5
CDR3aa: CASSISLGLAETQYF
CDR3nt: TGTGCCAGTAGTATCTCACTGGGACTAGCAGAGACCCAGTACTTC

abundance: NA
v_gene: TRBV4-2
d_gene: TRBD2
j_gene: TRBJ2-1
CDR3aa: CASRGGYSSYNEQFF
CDR3nt: TGTGCCAGCAGGGGGGGGTATAGTTCCTACAATGAGCAGTTCTTC

abundance: few
v_gene: TRBV4-1
d_gene: TRBD1
j_gene: TRBJ1-2
CDR3aa: CASSQDGAGGNYGYTF
CDR3nt: TGCGCCAGCAGCCAAGATGGGGCAGGGGGCAACTATGGCTACACCTTC

abundance: NA
v_gene: TRBV5-1
d_gene: NA
j_gene: TRBJ1-2
CDR3aa: CASSPSPNYGYTF
CDR3nt: TGCGCCAGCAGCCCGAGTCCTAACTATGGCTACACCTTC

abundance: NA
v_gene: TRBV7-9
d_gene: NA
j_gene: TRBJ2-2
CDR3aa: CASSPRYTGELFF
CDR3nt: TGTGCCAGCAGCCCCAGGTATACCGGGGAGCTGTTTTTT

abundance: NA
v_gene: TRBV27
d_gene: NA
j_gene: TRBJ1-1
CDR3aa: CASRRAANTEAFF
CDR3nt: TGTGCCAGCAGGCGGGCCGCGAACACTGAAGCTTTCTTT

abundance: few
v_gene: TRBV6-4
d_gene: NA
j_gene: TRBJ1-6
CDR3aa: CASRIDLNSPLHF
CDR3nt: TGTGCCAGCAGGATAGACTTAAATTCACCCCTCCACTTT

abundance: few
v_gene: TRBV10-1
d_gene: NA
j_gene: TRBJ1-3
CDR3aa: CASSDGTSGNTIYF
CDR3nt: TGCGCCAGCAGTGATGGGACATCTGGAAACACCATATATTTT

abundance: NA
v_gene: TRBV3-1/TRBV3-2
d_gene: NA
j_gene: TRBJ2-1
CDR3aa: CASSQVLEVYEQFF
CDR3nt: TGTGCCAGCAGCCAAGTACTAGAGGTCTATGAGCAGTTCTTC

abundance: few
v_gene: TRBV18
d_gene: NA
j_gene: TRBJ1-6
CDR3aa: CASSPVDTSPLHF
CDR3nt: TGTGCCAGCTCACCAGTAGACACTTCACCCCTCCACTTT

abundance: NA
v_gene: TRBV6-1
d_gene: NA
j_gene: TRBJ1-2
CDR3aa: CASSEDPPRRGYTF
CDR3nt: TGTGCCAGCAGTGAAGATCCGCCCCGGCGGGGCTACACCTTC

abundance: NA
v_gene: TRBV6-1
d_gene: NA
j_gene: TRBJ1-1
CDR3aa: CASSEIRGWGGSVNTEAFF
CDR3nt: TGTGCCAGCAGTGAAATTAGGGGTTGGGGGGGGTCAGTGAACACTGAAGCTTTCTTT

abundance: NA
v_gene: TRBV19
d_gene: TRBD1
j_gene: TRBJ2-6
CDR3aa: CASSRVGTGVSGANVLTF
CDR3nt: TGTGCCAGTAGTAGGGTCGGGACAGGGGTCTCTGGGGCCAACGTCCTGACTTTC

abundance: NA
v_gene: TRBV15
d_gene: TRBD1
j_gene: TRBJ2-1
CDR3aa: CATSRAWEGTGGDEQFF
CDR3nt: TGTGCCACCAGCAGAGCCTGGGAGGGGACAGGGGGGGATGAGCAGTTCTTC

abundance: NA
v_gene: TRBV2
d_gene: TRBD1
j_gene: TRBJ1-1
CDR3aa: CASRGGTGIYTEAFF
CDR3nt: TGTGCCAGCAGGGGAGGGACAGGTATCTACACTGAAGCTTTCTTT

abundance: NA
v_gene: TRBV3-1/TRBV3-2
d_gene: NA
j_gene: TRBJ2-1
CDR3aa: CASSRRGAGFYNEQFF
CDR3nt: TGTGCCAGCAGCCGACGGGGGGCGGGTTTCTACAATGAGCAGTTCTTC

abundance: NA
v_gene: TRBV15
d_gene: NA
j_gene: TRBJ1-1
CDR3aa: CATSRAGKNTEAFF
CDR3nt: TGTGCCACCAGCAGAGCTGGCAAGAACACTGAAGCTTTCTTT

abundance: NA
v_gene: TRBV4-2
d_gene: TRBD1
j_gene: TRBJ1-4
CDR3aa: CASSQSGDSNEKLFF
CDR3nt: TGTGCCAGCAGCCAATCAGGGGACAGTAATGAAAAACTGTTTTTT

abundance: NA
v_gene: TRBV10-1
d_gene: NA
j_gene: TRBJ1-1
CDR3aa: CASRQGLNTEAFF
CDR3nt: TGCGCCAGCAGACAGGGTTTGAACACTGAAGCTTTCTTT

abundance: NA
v_gene: TRBV6-6
d_gene: TRBD1
j_gene: TRBJ2-5
CDR3aa: CASSRGQQETQYF
CDR3nt: TGTGCCAGCAGCCGGGGACAGCAAGAGACCCAGTACTTC

abundance: NA
v_gene: TRBV30
d_gene: NA
j_gene: TRBJ1-1
CDR3aa: CAWRSGFDPEAFF
CDR3nt: TGTGCCTGGAGATCCGGTTTCGATCCTGAAGCTTTCTTT

abundance: NA
v_gene: TRBV5-1
d_gene: NA
j_gene: TRBJ2-2
CDR3aa: CASSSQINTGELFF
CDR3nt: TGCGCCAGCAGCTCACAGATAAACACCGGGGAGCTGTTTTTT

abundance: NA
v_gene: TRBV5-1
d_gene: NA
j_gene: TRBJ1-4
CDR3aa: CASSPTTANEKLFF
CDR3nt: TGCGCCAGCAGCCCCACCACCGCGAATGAAAAACTGTTTTTT

abundance: few
v_gene: TRBV11-3
d_gene: TRBD2
j_gene: TRBJ2-3
CDR3aa: CASSGGASTDTQYF
CDR3nt: TGTGCCAGCTCCGGGGGGGCAAGCACAGATACGCAGTATTTT

abundance: NA
v_gene: TRBV29-1
d_gene: TRBD2
j_gene: TRBJ2-7
CDR3aa: CSVELAGGQEQYF
CDR3nt: TGCAGCGTTGAACTAGCGGGGGGGCAAGAGCAGTACTTC

abundance: NA
v_gene: TRBV7-3
d_gene: NA
j_gene: TRBJ1-2
CDR3aa: CASSLTRDTTLTF
CDR3nt: TGTGCCAGCAGCTTAACCCGGGATACGACTCTCACCTTC